Each of the 5 T cell receptor beta chains below was sequenced from the same sample in a study of blood T cell repertoires in COVID-19. The method was immunoSEQ multiplex PCR; TCRdb's version includes in-frame clones alone and lacks a portion of them. The table records fewer than 200,000 clones, around 92% of them present only once. Source material: peripheral blood. The receptors derive from a man aged 25 to 45 with COVID-19, enrolled during active disease.

The genes are TRBV24-1 and TRBJ2-3; TRBD1 matches 9 bases. The junction had 8 bases not matched to a gene; V was cut back by 4 bases and J by 4 bases. Germline V CDR1 and CDR2: KGHDR, SFDVKD. The CDR3 covers 16 residues. CDR3 sequence reads: CATSEGGQGLADTQYF. The CDR3 region has the DNA TGTGCCACCAGTGAGGGGGGACAGGGTTTGGCAGATACGCAGTATTTT.

The V gene is TRBV11-2, the J gene TRBJ2-7; 7 bases match TRBD1. Unmatched junction bases numbered 6, after V lost 2 bases and J lost 2 bases. The CDR3 is 15 amino acids. Germline-derived CDR1 and CDR2 are SGHAT and FQNNGV. CDR3 DNA sequence: TGTGCCAGCAGCTTATCGCAGACAGGGACCTACGAGCAGTACTTC. Residues: CASSLSQTGTYEQYF.

In DNA, the CDR3 is TGTGCCAGCGCAGTGCAGGAGGGGGGGCGCCGCCAGTACTTC. This translates into CASAVQEGGRRQYF. The gene calls are TRBV28 and TRBJ2-7; perhaps TRBD2 as D (7 bases). The ends were cut back, 8 bases at V and 10 bases at J, with 24 bases in the middle. Germline loops: CDR1 MDHEN, CDR2 SYDVKM. CDR3 length equals 14 residues.

CDR3 sequence reads: CASSYFPGQYNEQFF. CDR3 nucleotide sequence: TGTGCCAGCAGTTACTTTCCAGGACAGTACAATGAGCAGTTCTTC. The rearrangement uses TRBV6-5 and TRBJ2-1, with D possibly TRBD1 on 6 matching bases. This CDR3 has 15 residues. V was trimmed by 1 base and J by 4 bases, leaving 11 bases between them. Germline V gene sequence: CDR1 MNHEY, CDR2 SVGAGI.

The chain employs TRBV5-6 and TRBJ2-1; 12 nucleotides match TRBD2. Germline CDR1 and CDR2: SGHDT and YYEEEE. CDR3 length: 19 residues. V shed 2 bases and J 0 bases; nucleotides not matched to a gene: 9. CDR3 sequence (DNA): TGTGCCAGCAGCTTCCGGACTAGCGGGATTAGGAGCTCCTACAATGAGCAGTTCTTC. This codes for CASSFRTSGIRSSYNEQFF.